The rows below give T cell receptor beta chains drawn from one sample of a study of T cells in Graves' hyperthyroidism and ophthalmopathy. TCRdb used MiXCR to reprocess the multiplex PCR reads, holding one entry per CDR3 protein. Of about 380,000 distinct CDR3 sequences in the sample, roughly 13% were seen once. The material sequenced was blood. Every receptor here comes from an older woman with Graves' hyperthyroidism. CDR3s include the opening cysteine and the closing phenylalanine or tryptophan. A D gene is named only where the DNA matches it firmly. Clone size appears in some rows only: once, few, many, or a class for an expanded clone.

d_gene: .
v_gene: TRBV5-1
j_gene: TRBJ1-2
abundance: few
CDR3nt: TGCGCCAGCGACGGCAGTGGTCATGGCTACACCTTC
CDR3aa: CASDGSGHGYTF

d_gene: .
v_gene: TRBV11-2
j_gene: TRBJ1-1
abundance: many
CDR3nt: TGTGCCAGCAGCTTATCGGGCCGGAACACTGAAGCTTTCTTT
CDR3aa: CASSLSGRNTEAFF

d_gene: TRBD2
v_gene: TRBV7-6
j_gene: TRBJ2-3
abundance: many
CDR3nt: TGTGCCAGCAGCTTATGGGGCGGGGGTACCGCGCAGTATTTT
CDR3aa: CASSLWGGGTAQYF

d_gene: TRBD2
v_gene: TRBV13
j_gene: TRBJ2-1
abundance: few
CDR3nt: TGTGCCAGCATCAGGCTAGCGGGAGTAGGTGATGAGCAGTTCTTC
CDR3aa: CASIRLAGVGDEQFF

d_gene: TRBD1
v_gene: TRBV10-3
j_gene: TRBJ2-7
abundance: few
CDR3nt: TGTGCCATCGCTCGGGACAGAGCTACCTACGAGCAGTACTTC
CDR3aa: CAIARDRATYEQYF

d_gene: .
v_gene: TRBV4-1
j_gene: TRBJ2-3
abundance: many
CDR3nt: TGCGCCAGCAGCCAGCCCCGGGGGCCTCGGGATACGCAGTATTTT
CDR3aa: CASSQPRGPRDTQYF

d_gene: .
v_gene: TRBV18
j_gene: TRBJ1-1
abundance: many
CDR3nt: TGTGCCAGCGTAAGCTTGAGGAACACTGAAGCTTTCTTT
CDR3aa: CASVSLRNTEAFF

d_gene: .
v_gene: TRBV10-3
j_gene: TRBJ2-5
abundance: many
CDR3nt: TGTGCCATCGGCGGAGTCGAGAGCGGGGAGACCCAGTACTTC
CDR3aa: CAIGGVESGETQYF

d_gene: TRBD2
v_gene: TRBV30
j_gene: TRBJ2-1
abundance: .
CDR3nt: TGTGCCTGGAGTCCCCAGACTAGCGGGAGGTACAATGAGCAGTTCTTC
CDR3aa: CAWSPQTSGRYNEQFF

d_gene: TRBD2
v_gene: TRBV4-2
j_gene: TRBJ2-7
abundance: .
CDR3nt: TGTGCCAGCAGCCACGCCGCCGGGAGCGGGAGATTCGAGCAGTACTTC
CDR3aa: CASSHAAGSGRFEQYF

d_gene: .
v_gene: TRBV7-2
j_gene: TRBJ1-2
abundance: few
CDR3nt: TGTGCCAGCAGCTTAGATGTCAGTCTAGTTGGCTACACCTTC
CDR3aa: CASSLDVSLVGYTF

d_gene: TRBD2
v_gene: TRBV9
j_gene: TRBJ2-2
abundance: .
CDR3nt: TGTGCCAGCAGCGCGGGACTAGCGGGAGTCGACGGGGAGCTGTTTTTT
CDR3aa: CASSAGLAGVDGELFF

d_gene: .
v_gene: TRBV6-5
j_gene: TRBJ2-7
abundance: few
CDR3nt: TGTGCCAGCAGGTTCTCCAGGGCACCGCGGGAGCAGTACTTC
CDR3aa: CASRFSRAPREQYF

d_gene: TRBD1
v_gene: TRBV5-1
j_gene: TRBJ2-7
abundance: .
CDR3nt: TGCGCCAGCAGCTTAGGGACAGGGGCAGAAGAGCAGTACTTC
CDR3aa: CASSLGTGAEEQYF

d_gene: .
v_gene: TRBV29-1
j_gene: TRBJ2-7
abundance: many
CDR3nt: TGCAGCGTTCGGGGGACCGGGGAGCAGTACTTC
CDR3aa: CSVRGTGEQYF

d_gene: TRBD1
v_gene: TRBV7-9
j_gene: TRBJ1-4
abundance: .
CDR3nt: TGTGCCAGCAGCTCCGCGGACAGGGAAAAATCAAAACTGTTTTTT
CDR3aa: CASSSADREKSKLFF

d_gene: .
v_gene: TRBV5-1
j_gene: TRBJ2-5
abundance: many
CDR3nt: TGCGCCAGCAGCGAACCGGGACACCAAGAGACCCAGTACTTC
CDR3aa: CASSEPGHQETQYF

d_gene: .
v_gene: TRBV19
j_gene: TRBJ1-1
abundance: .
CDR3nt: TGTGCCAGTAGTATCTGGGGGGACACTGAAGCTTTCTTT
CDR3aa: CASSIWGDTEAFF

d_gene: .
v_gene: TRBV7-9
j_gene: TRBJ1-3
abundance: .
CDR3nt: TGTGCCAGCAGCCCCCGGGACACGGGAAACACCATATATTTT
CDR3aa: CASSPRDTGNTIYF

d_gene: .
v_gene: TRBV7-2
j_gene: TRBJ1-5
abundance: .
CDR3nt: TGTGCCAGCAGCTCCGACAGGATGGGCAATCAGCCCCAGCATTTT
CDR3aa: CASSSDRMGNQPQHF

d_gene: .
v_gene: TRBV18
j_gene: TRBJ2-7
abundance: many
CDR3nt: TGTGCCAGCTCACCTCCGGCCGACTCCCACGAGCAGTACTTC
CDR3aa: CASSPPADSHEQYF

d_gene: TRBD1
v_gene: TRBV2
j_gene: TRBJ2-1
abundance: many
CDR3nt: TGTGCCAGCAGCTCTACAGGGGTCTACAATGAGCAGTTCTTC
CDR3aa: CASSSTGVYNEQFF

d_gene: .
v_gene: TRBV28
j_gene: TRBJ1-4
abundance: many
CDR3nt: TGTGCCAGCAGTTTAGAGGGAACTAATGAAAAACTGTTTTTT
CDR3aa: CASSLEGTNEKLFF

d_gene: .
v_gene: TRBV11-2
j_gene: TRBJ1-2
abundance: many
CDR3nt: TGTGCCAGCAGCTTGACGGGGGGCCGGGGAGGCTACACCTTC
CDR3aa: CASSLTGGRGGYTF

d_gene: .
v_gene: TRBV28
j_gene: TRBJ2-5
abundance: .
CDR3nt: TGTGCCAGCAGTTTTGAAGGGACCCAGTACTTC
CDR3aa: CASSFEGTQYF

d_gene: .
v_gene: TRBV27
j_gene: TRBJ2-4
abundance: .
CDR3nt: TGTGCCAGCAGTTTTCGGGGGAGTGCAAACATTCAGTACTTC
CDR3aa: CASSFRGSANIQYF

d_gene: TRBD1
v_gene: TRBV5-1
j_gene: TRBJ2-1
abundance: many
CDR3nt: TGTGCCAGCTCACCGGGACAGGGCGGCTACAATGAGCAGTTCTTC
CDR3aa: CASSPGQGGYNEQFF

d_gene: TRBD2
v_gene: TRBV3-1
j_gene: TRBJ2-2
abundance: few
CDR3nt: TGTGCCAGCAGCCAGTTTGGACTAGCGGGAGCGAACACCGGGGAGCTGTTTTTT
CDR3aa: CASSQFGLAGANTGELFF

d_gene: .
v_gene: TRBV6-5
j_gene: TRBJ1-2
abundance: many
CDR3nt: TGTGCCAGCAGTTACTCTTTCGGGGACTATGGCTACACCTTC
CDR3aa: CASSYSFGDYGYTF

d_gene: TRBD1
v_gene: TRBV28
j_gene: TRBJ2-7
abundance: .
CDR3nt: TGTGCCAGCACTGGACAGGGGGCTCTCGACGAGCAGTACTTC
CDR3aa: CASTGQGALDEQYF

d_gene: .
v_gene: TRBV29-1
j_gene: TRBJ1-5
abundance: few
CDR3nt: TGCAGCGTTGAAGGGTCTGAAAATCAGCCCCAGCATTTT
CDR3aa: CSVEGSENQPQHF

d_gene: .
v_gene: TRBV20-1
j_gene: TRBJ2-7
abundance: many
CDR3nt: TGCAGTGCACCGGGACTGGAGGGCTACGAGCAGTACTTC
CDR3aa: CSAPGLEGYEQYF

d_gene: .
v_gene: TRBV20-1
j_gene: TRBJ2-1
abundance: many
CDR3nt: TGCAGTGCTAGTCCCGTATGGGGGGTAAGCTACAATGAGCAGTTCTTC
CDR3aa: CSASPVWGVSYNEQFF

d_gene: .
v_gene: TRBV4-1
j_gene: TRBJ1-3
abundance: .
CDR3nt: TGCGCCAGCAGCCAAGGAGGCGGGAGCTCTGGAAACACCATATATTTT
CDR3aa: CASSQGGGSSGNTIYF

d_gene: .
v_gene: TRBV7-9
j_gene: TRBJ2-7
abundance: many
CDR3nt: TGTGCCAGCAGCACGCACAGGGTGTCCTACGAGCAGTACTTC
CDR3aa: CASSTHRVSYEQYF

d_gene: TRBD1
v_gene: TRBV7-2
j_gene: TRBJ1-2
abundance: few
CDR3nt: TGTGCCAGCAGCTCCGACCGGACAGGGGACTCTCGGAGTACCTTC
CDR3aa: CASSSDRTGDSRSTF

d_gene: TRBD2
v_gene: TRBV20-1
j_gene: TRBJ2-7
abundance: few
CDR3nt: TGCAGTGCTAGACCCGCCGGCAGGGAGGGCCTCAACGAGCAGTACTTC
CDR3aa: CSARPAGREGLNEQYF

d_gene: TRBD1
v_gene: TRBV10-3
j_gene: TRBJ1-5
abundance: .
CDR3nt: TGTGCCATCGGGGGGACAGACCATCAGCCCCGGCATTTT
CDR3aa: CAIGGTDHQPRHF

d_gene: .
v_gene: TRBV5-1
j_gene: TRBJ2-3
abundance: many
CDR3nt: TGCGCCAGCAGCTTAGGTCTAGCGCCACGGGGCGGCACAGATACGCAGTATTTT
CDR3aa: CASSLGLAPRGGTDTQYF

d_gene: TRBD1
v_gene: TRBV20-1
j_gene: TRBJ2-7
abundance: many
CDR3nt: TGCAGTGCAACTACTCCAGGGACAGCCTACGAGCAGTACTTC
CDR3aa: CSATTPGTAYEQYF

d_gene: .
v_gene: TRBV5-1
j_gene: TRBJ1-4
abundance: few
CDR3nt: TGCGCCAGCAGGATCGGGACAACGGCGAATGAAAAACTGTTTTTT
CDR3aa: CASRIGTTANEKLFF

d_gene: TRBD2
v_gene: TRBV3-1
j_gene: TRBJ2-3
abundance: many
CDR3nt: TGTGCCAGCAGCCAAGCGCTAGCGGGCACAGATACGCAGTATTTT
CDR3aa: CASSQALAGTDTQYF

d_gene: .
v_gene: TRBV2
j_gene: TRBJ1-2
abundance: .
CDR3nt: TGTGCCAGCAGGGACGGAAACTATGGCTACACCTTC
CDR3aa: CASRDGNYGYTF

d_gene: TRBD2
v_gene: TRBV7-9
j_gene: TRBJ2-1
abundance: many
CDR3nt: TGTGCCAGCAGCCCAGTAGCGGGAGCCTACAATGAGCAGTTCTTC
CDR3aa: CASSPVAGAYNEQFF

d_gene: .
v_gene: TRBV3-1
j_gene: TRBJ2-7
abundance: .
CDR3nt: TGTGCCAGCAGCCAAGATCATCCATCCCCGGAAAACGAGCAGTACTTC
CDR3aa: CASSQDHPSPENEQYF

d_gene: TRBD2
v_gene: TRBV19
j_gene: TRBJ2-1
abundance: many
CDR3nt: TGTGCCAGTAGTAGGGAGGGGCTAGCGGTATCCTACAATGAGCAGTTCTTC
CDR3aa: CASSREGLAVSYNEQFF

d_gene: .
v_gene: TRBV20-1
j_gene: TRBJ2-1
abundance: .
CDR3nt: TGCAGTGCCATTAGCAGGAGTTCTGAGCAGTTCTTC
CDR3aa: CSAISRSSEQFF

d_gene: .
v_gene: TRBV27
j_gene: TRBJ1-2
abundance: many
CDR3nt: TGTGCCAGCAGTTTAAGTCCCAGGGGCTATGGCTACACCTTC
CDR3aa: CASSLSPRGYGYTF